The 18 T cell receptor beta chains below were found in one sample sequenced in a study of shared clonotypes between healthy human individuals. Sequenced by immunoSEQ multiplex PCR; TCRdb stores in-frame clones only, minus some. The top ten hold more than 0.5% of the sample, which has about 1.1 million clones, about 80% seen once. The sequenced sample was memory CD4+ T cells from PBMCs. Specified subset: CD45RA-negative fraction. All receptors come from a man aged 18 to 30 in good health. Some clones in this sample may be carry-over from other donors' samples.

The CDR3 DNA is TGTGCCAGCAGCTTAAACAGAGTATCCTACAATGAGCAGTTCTTC. The encoded protein is CASSLNRVSYNEQFF. The genes are TRBV7-2 and TRBJ2-1; D remains ambiguous. V gave up 2 bases and J gave up 1 base, with 9 bases separating them. Per germline, CDR1 SGHTA and CDR2 FQGNSA. The CDR3 has 15 amino acids. Filled out from reference TRBV7-2 and TRBJ2-1, the complete variable domain reads GAGVSQSPSNKVTEKGKDVELRCDPISGHTALYWYRQSLGQGLEFLIYFQGNSAPDKSGLPSDRFSAERTGGSVSTLTIQRTQQEDSAVYLCASSLNRVSYNEQFFGPGTRLTVL.

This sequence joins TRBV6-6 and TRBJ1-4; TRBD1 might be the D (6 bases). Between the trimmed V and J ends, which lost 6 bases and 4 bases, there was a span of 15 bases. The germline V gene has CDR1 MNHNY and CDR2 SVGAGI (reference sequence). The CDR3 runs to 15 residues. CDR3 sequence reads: CASRYGQFNNEKLFF. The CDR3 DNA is TGTGCCAGCAGATATGGACAGTTTAATAATGAAAAACTGTTTTTT.

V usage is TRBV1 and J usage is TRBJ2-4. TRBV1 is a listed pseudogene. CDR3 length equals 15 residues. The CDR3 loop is CTSSQDPEPKNIQYF. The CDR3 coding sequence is TGCACCAGCAGCCAAGATCCGGAACCCAAAAACATTCAGTACTTC.

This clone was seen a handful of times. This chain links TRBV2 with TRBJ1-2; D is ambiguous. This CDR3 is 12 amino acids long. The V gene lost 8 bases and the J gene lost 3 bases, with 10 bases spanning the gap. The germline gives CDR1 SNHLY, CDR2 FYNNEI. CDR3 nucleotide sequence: TGTGCCAGCGCCCCAGGTTACTATGGCTACACCTTC. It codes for CASAPGYYGYTF.

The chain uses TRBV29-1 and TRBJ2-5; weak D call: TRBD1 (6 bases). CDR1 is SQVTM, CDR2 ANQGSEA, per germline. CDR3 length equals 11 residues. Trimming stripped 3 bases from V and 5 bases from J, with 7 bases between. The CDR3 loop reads CSVDTGETQYF. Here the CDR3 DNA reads TGCAGCGTTGATACAGGGGAGACCCAGTACTTC.

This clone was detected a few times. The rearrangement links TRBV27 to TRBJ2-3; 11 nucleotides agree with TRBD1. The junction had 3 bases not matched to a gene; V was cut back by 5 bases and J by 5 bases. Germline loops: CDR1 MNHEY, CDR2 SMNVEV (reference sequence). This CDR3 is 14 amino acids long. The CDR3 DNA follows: TGTGCCAGCAGTATCGGGACAGGGGGAGATACGCAGTATTTT. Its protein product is CASSIGTGGDTQYF.

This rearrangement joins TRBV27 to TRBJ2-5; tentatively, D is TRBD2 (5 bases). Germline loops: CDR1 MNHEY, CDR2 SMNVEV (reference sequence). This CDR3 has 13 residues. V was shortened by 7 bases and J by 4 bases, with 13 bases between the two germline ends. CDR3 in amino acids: CASTHRAGETQYF. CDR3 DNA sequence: TGTGCCAGCACCCATCGTGCGGGAGAGACCCAGTACTTC.

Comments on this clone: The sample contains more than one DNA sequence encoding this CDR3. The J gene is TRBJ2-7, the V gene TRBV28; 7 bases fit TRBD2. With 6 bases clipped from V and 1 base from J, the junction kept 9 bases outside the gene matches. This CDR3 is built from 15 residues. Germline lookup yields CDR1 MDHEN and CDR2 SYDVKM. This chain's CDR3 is CASSPSGKASYEQYF. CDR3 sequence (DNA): TGTGCCAGCAGCCCAAGCGGGAAGGCATCCTACGAGCAGTACTTC.

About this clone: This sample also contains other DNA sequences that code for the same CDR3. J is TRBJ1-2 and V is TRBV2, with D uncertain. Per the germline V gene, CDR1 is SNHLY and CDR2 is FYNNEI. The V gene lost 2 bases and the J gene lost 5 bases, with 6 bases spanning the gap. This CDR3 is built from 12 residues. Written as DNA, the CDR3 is TGTGCCAGCAGTGAACAGAGTTATGGCTACACCTTC. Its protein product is CASSEQSYGYTF.

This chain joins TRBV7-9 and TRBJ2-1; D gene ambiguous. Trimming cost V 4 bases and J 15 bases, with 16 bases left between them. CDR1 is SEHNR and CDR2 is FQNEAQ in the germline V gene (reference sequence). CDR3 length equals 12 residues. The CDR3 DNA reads TGTGCCAGCAGCTACCCCCAGCAGCTACTGTTCTTC. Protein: CASSYPQQLLFF.

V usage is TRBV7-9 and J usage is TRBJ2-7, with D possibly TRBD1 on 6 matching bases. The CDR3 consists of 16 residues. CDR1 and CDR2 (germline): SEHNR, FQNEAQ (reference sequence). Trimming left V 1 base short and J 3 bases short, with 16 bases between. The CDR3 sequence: CASSLGVLTGDYEQYF. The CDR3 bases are TGTGCCAGCAGCTTAGGGGTACTGACAGGCGACTACGAGCAGTACTTC. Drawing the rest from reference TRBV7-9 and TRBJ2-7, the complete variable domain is DTGVSQNPRHKITKRGQNVTFRCDPISEHNRLYWYRQTLGQGPEFLTYFQNEAQLEKSRLLSDRFSAERPKGSFSTLEIQRTEQGDSAMYLCASSLGVLTGDYEQYFGPGTRLTVT.

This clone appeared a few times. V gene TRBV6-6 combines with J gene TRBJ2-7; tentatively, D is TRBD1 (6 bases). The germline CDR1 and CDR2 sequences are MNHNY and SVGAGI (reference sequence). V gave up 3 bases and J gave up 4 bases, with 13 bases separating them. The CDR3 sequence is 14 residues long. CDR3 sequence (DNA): TGTGCCAGCAGTTATTCAGGGGCCGATTACGAGCAGTACTTC. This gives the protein CASSYSGADYEQYF.

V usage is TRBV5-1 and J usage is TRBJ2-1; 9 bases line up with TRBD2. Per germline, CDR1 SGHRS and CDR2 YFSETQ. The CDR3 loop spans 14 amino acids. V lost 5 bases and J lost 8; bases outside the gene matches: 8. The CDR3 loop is CASRTSGLWDEQFF. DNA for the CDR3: TGCGCCAGCAGGACTAGCGGCCTTTGGGATGAGCAGTTCTTC.

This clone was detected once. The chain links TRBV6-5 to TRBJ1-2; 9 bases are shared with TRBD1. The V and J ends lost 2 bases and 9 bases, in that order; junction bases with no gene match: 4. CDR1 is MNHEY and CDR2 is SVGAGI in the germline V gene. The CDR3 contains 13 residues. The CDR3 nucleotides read TGTGCCAGCAGTTACAGGGACAGGGAGCGCTACACCTTC. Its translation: CASSYRDRERYTF.

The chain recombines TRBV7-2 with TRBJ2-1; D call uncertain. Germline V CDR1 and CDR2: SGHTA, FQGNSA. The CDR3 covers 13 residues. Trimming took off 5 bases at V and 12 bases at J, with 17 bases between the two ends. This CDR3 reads CASSPQRISGQFF. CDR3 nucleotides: TGTGCCAGCAGCCCACAGCGCATCAGTGGGCAGTTCTTC.

The CDR3 is CASMRQKNTEAFF. The CDR3 DNA is TGCGCCAGCATGAGACAGAAGAACACTGAAGCTTTCTTT. V and J are TRBV10-1 and TRBJ1-1; D is perhaps TRBD1 (5 bases). The CDR3 covers 13 residues. The V end lost 7 bases, the J end lost 1 base, and 10 bases lay between the germline ends. CDR1 is WNHNN, CDR2 SYGVQD, per germline (reference sequence).

CDR3 bases: TGTGCCAGTGGTGAATGGGATGAGCAGTTCTTC. It encodes CASGEWDEQFF. The J gene is TRBJ2-1, the V gene TRBV19; D remains ambiguous. The CDR3 length is 11 residues. Germline loops: CDR1 LNHDA, CDR2 SQIVND (reference sequence). V was pared by 8 bases and J by 8 bases, with 10 bases between. Together with reference TRBV19 and TRBJ2-1, the CDR3 gives the full variable domain: DGGITQSPKYLFRKEGQNVTLSCEQNLNHDAMYWYRQDPGQGLRLIYYSQIVNDFQKGDIAEGYSVSREKKESFPLTVTSAQKNPTAFYLCASGEWDEQFFGPGTRLTVL.

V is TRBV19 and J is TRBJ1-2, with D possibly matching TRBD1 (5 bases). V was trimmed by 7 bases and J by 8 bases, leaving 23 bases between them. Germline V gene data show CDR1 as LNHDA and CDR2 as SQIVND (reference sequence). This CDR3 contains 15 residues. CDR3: CASTISSTGGRGYTF. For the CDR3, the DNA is TGTGCCAGTACAATTTCCTCGACGGGGGGGAGAGGCTACACCTTC.